The rows below give T cell receptor beta chains drawn from one sample of a study of blood T cell repertoires in COVID-19. Using immunoSEQ multiplex PCR, the repertoire was profiled, and TCRdb retains in-frame clones only, with some absent. Of 45,000 to 70,000 clones listed, approximately 80% were seen once; the top ten hold over 10%. Sequenced input: peripheral blood. The source is a woman older than 75 with acute or convalescent COVID-19. CDR3s include the opening cysteine and the closing phenylalanine or tryptophan. The D gene is left open where the match is weak. Clone size appears in some rows only: once, few, many, or a class for an expanded clone.

cdr3_nt cdr3_aa d_call j_call v_call clone_size cdr3_length
TGTGCCAGCAGAGAAAATGGGGGGACAGGGGACTACAATGAAAAACTGTTTTTT CASRENGGTGDYNEKLFF TRBD1 TRBJ1-4 TRBV13 few 18
TGTGCCAGCAGTGATCGGTGGATATTAGCGGGGGGGCACCAAGAGACCCAGTACTTC CASSDRWILAGGHQETQYF TRBD2 TRBJ2-5 TRBV2 NA 19
TGTGCCAGCAGCTTGGCTGTGGGGGGGAGCACAGATACGCAGTATTTT CASSLAVGGSTDTQYF TRBD2 TRBJ2-3 TRBV5-4 NA 16
TGTGCCAGCAGCCGAGGACAGGGAGACATTGAAGCTTTCTTT CASSRGQGDIEAFF TRBD1 TRBJ1-1 TRBV6-5 once 14
TGCGCCAGCAGCTTGGCAACTGGCGGGGGTCCGAACACCGGGGAGCTGTTTTTT CASSLATGGGPNTGELFF TRBD2 TRBJ2-2 TRBV5-1 NA 18
TGTGCCAGCAGCCAAACACAGGGGAAGAGTGGCTACACCTTC CASSQTQGKSGYTF TRBD1 TRBJ1-2 TRBV14 few 14
TGTGCCAGCAGTTACTCTGAGACTAGCACAGATACGCAGTATTTT CASSYSETSTDTQYF NA TRBJ2-3 TRBV6-5 NA 15
TGCGCCAGCAGCCAAGAGAGGGCCAACTATGGCTACACCTTC CASSQERANYGYTF NA TRBJ1-2 TRBV4-1 NA 14
TGTGCCAGCTGCGTAGGGCGGCGGGGGGGCCGGGAGACCCAGTACTTC CASCVGRRGGRETQYF TRBD2 TRBJ2-5 TRBV9 NA 16
TGTGCCAGCAGCTTACAGTATGAGACCCAGTACTTC CASSLQYETQYF NA TRBJ2-5 TRBV7-9 once 12
TGTGCCAGCAGCCGCCAGACAGGGGACTACACCGGGGAGCTGTTTTTT CASSRQTGDYTGELFF TRBD1 TRBJ2-2 TRBV5-5 NA 16
TGCGCCAGCAGTGACTACACTAGGCAGGGGGGCAAAAACATTCAGTACTTC CASSDYTRQGGKNIQYF NA TRBJ2-4 TRBV10-2 NA 17
TGCGCCAGCAGCTTGGGGGACAGGGGCAATCAGCCCCAGCATTTT CASSLGDRGNQPQHF TRBD1 TRBJ1-5 TRBV5-1 NA 15
TGTGCCAGTAGTAACACCGGGACATGGACGGCTAGGGGTGAAGCTTTCTTT CASSNTGTWTARGEAFF NA TRBJ1-1 TRBV19 NA 17
TGTGCCATCAGAAAACAGAACACTGAAGCTTTCTTT CAIRKQNTEAFF NA TRBJ1-1 TRBV10-3 NA 12
TGTGCCAGCAGTGAGACTAGCGGGGGCAACTACAATGAGCAGTTCTTC CASSETSGGNYNEQFF TRBD2 TRBJ2-1 TRBV27 NA 16
TGTGCCAGCAGTTACTCAGCGGGGGGTCCCTACGAGCAGTACTTC CASSYSAGGPYEQYF TRBD2 TRBJ2-7 TRBV6-6 NA 15
TGTGCCAGCAGCCCAACAGGGGGCGGTGAAAAACTGTTTTTT CASSPTGGGEKLFF TRBD1 TRBJ1-4 TRBV7-9 NA 14
TGTGCCAGTAACCCCCGACAGAGCACTGGAAACACCATATATTTT CASNPRQSTGNTIYF NA TRBJ1-3 TRBV19 NA 15
TGTGCCAGCAGTCCTAGCGGGGGGGCATCCTACAATGAGCAGTTCTTC CASSPSGGASYNEQFF TRBD2 TRBJ2-1 TRBV2 NA 16
TGTGCCAGCAGCTCCGGGGGGGTTGGACAATACGAGCAGTACTTC CASSSGGVGQYEQYF TRBD2 TRBJ2-7 TRBV7-8 NA 15
TGTGCCAGCTCACCACAGAGCTTTTCAGCGGGGCGAGAAGAGACCCAGTACTTC CASSPQSFSAGREETQYF TRBD2 TRBJ2-5 TRBV18 NA 18
TGTGCCAGCAGTGGGACCACTAGCGCAGATACGCAGTATTTT CASSGTTSADTQYF TRBD2 TRBJ2-3 TRBV6-6 NA 14
TGCGCCAGCAGCCCGGGACACATGGGCGACAATGAGCAGTTCTTC CASSPGHMGDNEQFF NA TRBJ2-1 TRBV5-1 NA 15
TGTGCCACCAGCAGAGGGGACATAGAGACCCAGTACTTC CATSRGDIETQYF NA TRBJ2-5 TRBV15 NA 13